Listed below are T cell receptor beta chains from one sample, sequenced in a study of response to subunit inactivated influenza vaccine. TCRdb analysed the RT-PCR reads with MiXCR anew, one entry per CDR3 protein. The sample carries 500,000 to 600,000 distinct CDR3 sequences, approximately 15% recorded once. Sequenced here: CD4+ T cells sorted from PBMCs, sampled roughly 24 months after vaccination. Receptors originate from a man between 45 and 75 years old who received an inactivated influenza vaccine. The CDR3 runs from the conserved cysteine through the conserved F or W. The D gene is left open where the match is weak. Part of the rows lack a size; the others show once, few, many or a class for expanded clones.

j_call v_call clone_size cdr3_length d_call cdr3_nt cdr3_aa
TRBJ1-4 TRBV6-1 NA 14 NA TGTGCCAGCAAAACTAGTGCAACTAATGAAAAACTGTTTTTT CASKTSATNEKLFF
TRBJ2-1 TRBV4-2 NA 15 TRBD2 TGTACCAGCAGCCTTGGACTAGCGGACCTGGGGGGGCAGTTCTTC CTSSLGLADLGGQFF
TRBJ2-4 TRBV7-9 NA 17 NA TGTGCCAGCAGCTTAGAGGAGCTGATGTTAGCCAAAAACATTCAGTACTTC CASSLEELMLAKNIQYF
TRBJ2-2 TRBV4-2 NA 16 TRBD1 TGTGCCAGCAGCCAAGTCACGGACAGGCTCGGCGGGGAGCTGTTTTTT CASSQVTDRLGGELFF
TRBJ1-1 TRBV7-2 few 15 TRBD1 TGTGCCAGCAGCCCCAAGACAGGGTGGGACACTGAAGCTTTCTTT CASSPKTGWDTEAFF
TRBJ2-3 TRBV5-5 NA 14 NA TGTGCCAGCAGCTTGGGTTTGACCCCAGATACGCAGTATTTT CASSLGLTPDTQYF
TRBJ1-3 TRBV6-1 many 13 NA TGTGCCACCTCGAATGGGGCTGGAAACACCATATATTTT CATSNGAGNTIYF
TRBJ1-2 TRBV20-1 once 14 TRBD1 TGCAGTGCCCCGTTGGCAGGGGGCAAGTATGGCTACACCTTC CSAPLAGGKYGYTF
TRBJ1-5 TRBV5-5 NA 15 NA TGTGCCAGCAGCTTGGGTTTGTACGGCAATCAGCCCCAGCATTTT CASSLGLYGNQPQHF
TRBJ1-4 TRBV29-1 few 14 TRBD1 TGCAGCGCCCTAGACAGGGTGCGCGGTGAAAAACTGTTTTTT CSALDRVRGEKLFF
TRBJ2-4 TRBV20-1 few 14 NA TGCAGTGCTAGCGTAGGCCACTATAAAAACATTCAGTACTTC CSASVGHYKNIQYF
TRBJ2-3 TRBV3-1 few 15 NA TGTGCCAGCAGACGGAGAGCATCCAAAGGGGATACGCAGTATTTT CASRRRASKGDTQYF
TRBJ2-1 TRBV7-8 few 15 TRBD1 TGTGCCAGCAGCCACCGGACAGGGGTCTACAATGAGCAGTTCTTC CASSHRTGVYNEQFF
TRBJ2-2 TRBV7-3 few 16 NA TGTGCCAGCAGCTTGGGCAGGATAGTAAACACCGGGGAGCTGTTTTTT CASSLGRIVNTGELFF
TRBJ2-2 TRBV27 NA 18 NA TGTGCCAGCAGCTCCAGCAGGGGAGGATTGATGAACACCGGGGAGCTGTTTTTT CASSSSRGGLMNTGELFF
TRBJ2-7 TRBV7-2 many 16 NA TGTGCCAGCAGCTTAGTTGGTTCGCAGGTGGTCTACGAGCAGTACTTC CASSLVGSQVVYEQYF
TRBJ2-2 TRBV5-1 many 13 NA TGCGCCAGCAGCGAACACGACACCGGGGAGCTGTTTTTT CASSEHDTGELFF
TRBJ2-2 TRBV6-2/TRBV6-3 many 13 TRBD1 TGTGCCAGCCGAGGGACAGGGACCGGGGAGCTGTTTTTT CASRGTGTGELFF
TRBJ2-5 TRBV7-2 few 15 TRBD2 TGTGCCAGCAGCTTAAGCGGGGGGGTTATAAAGACCCAGTACTTC CASSLSGGVIKTQYF
TRBJ2-7 TRBV5-1 NA 14 NA TGCGCCAGCAGCTTGTACGGGGGCACACTCGAGCAGTACTTC CASSLYGGTLEQYF
TRBJ2-2 TRBV27 few 15 NA TGTGCCAGCAGTTTTCGCAGGGGCAGTACCGGGGAGCTGTTTTTT CASSFRRGSTGELFF
TRBJ2-7 TRBV20-1 NA 17 TRBD1 TGCAGTGCTAGAGATATAGGGGAACAGGGGCGCCCCTACGAGCAGTACTTC CSARDIGEQGRPYEQYF
TRBJ2-7 TRBV20-1 NA 15 TRBD2 TGCAGTGCTAGAGAACCTAGCGGGGTAGCCTACGAGCAGTACTTC CSAREPSGVAYEQYF
TRBJ2-1 TRBV7-2 NA 17 TRBD2 TGTGCCAGCAGCTCCTTAGCGGGGTTCTTCAATTTCAATGAGCAGTTCTTC CASSSLAGFFNFNEQFF
TRBJ2-4 TRBV9 many 15 NA TGTGCCAGCAGCGTAGGTCCGGGAAAGGGGAACATTCAGTACTTC CASSVGPGKGNIQYF
TRBJ1-6 TRBV29-1 few 14 TRBD1 TGCAGCGTTGGGACAGGCGGCGATAATTCACCCCTCCACTTT CSVGTGGDNSPLHF
TRBJ1-5 TRBV12-3/TRBV12-4 once 14 NA TGTGCCAGCAGGTGGACAGATAGCGATCAGCCCCAGCATTTT CASRWTDSDQPQHF
TRBJ2-2 TRBV28 NA 13 NA TGTGCCAGCAGTTCCACTAATTACGGGGAGCTGTTTTTT CASSSTNYGELFF
TRBJ2-1 TRBV24-1 NA 16 TRBD1 TGTGCCACCAGTGATTTACCCGGGACAGGGGATTATGAGCAGTTCTTC CATSDLPGTGDYEQFF
TRBJ2-3 TRBV10-3 few 12 NA TGTGCCATCAGTGAGACCCTAGGTACGCAGTATTTT CAISETLGTQYF
TRBJ2-1 TRBV7-2 many 16 NA TGTGCCAGCAGCACCGGTGGTAGCGGTTACTACAATGAGCAGTTCTTC CASSTGGSGYYNEQFF
TRBJ1-6 TRBV7-2 NA 14 NA TGTGCCAGCAGCCTGACCGGGGAATATTCACCCCTCCACTTT CASSLTGEYSPLHF
TRBJ1-1 TRBV7-9 few 12 NA TGTGCCAGCAGCCTTTCTTCCACTGAAGCTTTCTTT CASSLSSTEAFF
TRBJ2-2 TRBV7-7 few 14 TRBD2 TGTGCCAGCAGAGCTAGCGGGAGTTCCGGGGAGCTGTTTTTT CASRASGSSGELFF
TRBJ2-5 TRBV12-3/TRBV12-4 many 13 NA TGTGCCAGCAGTTTATATCTTGGGGAGACCCAGTACTTC CASSLYLGETQYF
TRBJ1-3 TRBV7-6 few 15 NA TGTGCCAGCAGCTTGGGGGAGTTTACCGGAAACACCATATATTTT CASSLGEFTGNTIYF
TRBJ2-5 TRBV28 NA 13 NA TGTGCCAGCAGTCGCAGGACAGAAGAGACCCAGTACTTC CASSRRTEETQYF
TRBJ2-2 TRBV5-1 many 14 NA TGCGCCAGCAGCTCCCAGGGGAACACCGGGGAGCTGTTTTTT CASSSQGNTGELFF
TRBJ2-3 TRBV4-1 many 12 NA TGCGCCAGCAGCCAAGTTTTAGATACGCAGTATTTT CASSQVLDTQYF
TRBJ1-2 TRBV5-6 NA 14 NA TGTGCCAGCAGCCGTCGACAGGCTGTTTATGGCTACACCTTC CASSRRQAVYGYTF
TRBJ2-7 TRBV12-3/TRBV12-4 NA 15 TRBD2 TGTGCCAGCGGAGCAGGCGGGAGAAGGGACTACGAGCAGTACTTC CASGAGGRRDYEQYF
TRBJ1-5 TRBV12-3/TRBV12-4 NA 15 NA TGTGCCAGCAGTTTTTCGGGTGAGGGCAATCAGGCCCAGCATTTT CASSFSGEGNQAQHF
TRBJ2-2 TRBV20-1 few 15 TRBD1 TGCAGTGCCCGACAGGGGGTTTCGAACACCGGGGAGCTGTTTTTT CSARQGVSNTGELFF
TRBJ2-7 TRBV28 few 16 TRBD2 TGTGCCAGCAGTCCTCCCGGGGCGGGAGTTCTCTACGAGCAGTACTTC CASSPPGAGVLYEQYF
TRBJ2-7 TRBV4-1 NA 16 TRBD2 TGCGCCAGCAGCCAAGATCGCCTAGCGGGGGCTGGAGAGCAGTACTTC CASSQDRLAGAGEQYF
TRBJ2-3 TRBV4-2 many 14 NA TGTGCCAGCAGCCAAAGTCAAAGAACAGATACGCAGTATTTT CASSQSQRTDTQYF
TRBJ2-2 TRBV7-2 NA 17 TRBD2 TGTGCCAGCAGCTTAGTGTCTAGCGGGACGTACACCGGGGAGCTGTTTTTT CASSLVSSGTYTGELFF
TRBJ2-6 TRBV3-1 once 15 NA TGTGCCAGCAGCCCTGAAGGCTCTGGGGCCAACGTCCTGACTTTC CASSPEGSGANVLTF
TRBJ2-1 TRBV11-3 few 14 NA TGTGCCAGCAGCCGCTGGGGCCGGGACAATGAGCAGTTCTTC CASSRWGRDNEQFF
TRBJ2-1 TRBV20-1 few 17 NA TGCAGTGCTAGAGAGGCATCCGGGGCGCAGAACTACAATGAGCAGTTCTTC CSAREASGAQNYNEQFF
TRBJ2-4 TRBV3-1 NA 13 NA TGTGCCAGCAGCCCCCGCTCAGGGGCGGACAAGTACTTC CASSPRSGADKYF